Each of the 7 T cell receptor beta chains below was sequenced from the same sample in a study of identical twins. TCRdb re-derived calls from the 5' RACE reads in MiXCR, one entry per CDR3 protein. The data hold roughly 480,000 distinct CDR3 sequences, with more than 20% observed a single time. These same data were also listed under a study on T cells expressing NK-cell markers.

The specimen was CD4+ T cells sorted from blood. Receptors originate from a woman aged 18 to 35 in good health.

This clonotype was detected a few times. This rearrangement joins TRBV5-1 to TRBJ2-1; a possible D gene is TRBD1 (6 bases). V was trimmed by 6 bases and J by 2 bases, leaving 12 bases between them. Germline loops: CDR1 SGHRS, CDR2 YFSETQ. The CDR3 has 14 amino acids. CDR3 amino acids: CASTPGATYNEQFF. CDR3 sequence (DNA): TGCGCCAGCACCCCAGGGGCTACCTACAATGAGCAGTTCTTC.

This clonotype has just a few counts. This chain links TRBV5-1 with TRBJ2-1, with D possibly being TRBD2 (6 bases). V was clipped by 0 bases and J by 6 bases, with 16 bases between them. CDR3 length: 16 amino acids. Germline values: CDR1 SGHRS, CDR2 YFSETQ. The DNA of the CDR3 is TGCGCCAGCAGCTTGGGAGATGGGTGGAGGGGCAATGAGCAGTTCTTC. Protein sequence: CASSLGDGWRGNEQFF.

This clonotype has only a few counts. This chain connects TRBV10-3 to TRBJ2-1, with no clear D. CDR3 length: 12 residues. V was cut by 6 bases and J by 6 bases, with 9 bases left in between. Looked up from germline, CDR1 is ENHRY and CDR2 is SYGVKD. CDR3 in DNA: TGTGCCATCAGGGGATCACCCAATGAGCAGTTCTTC. The encoded protein is CAIRGSPNEQFF.

V is TRBV6-1 and J is TRBJ2-5, with a possible D match to TRBD1 (7 bases). This CDR3 spans 14 amino acids. V was shortened by 7 bases and J by 4 bases, with 16 bases between the two germline ends. Germline V gene sequence: CDR1 MNHNS, CDR2 SASEGT. CDR3 sequence: CASTLRQGGETQYF. DNA for the CDR3: TGTGCCAGCACCCTGAGACAGGGAGGAGAGACCCAGTACTTC.

This chain connects TRBV7-2 to TRBJ1-3; the D gene is possibly TRBD1 (5 bases). V lost 5 bases to trimming and J lost 2 bases, with 16 bases between them. The CDR3 length is 16 residues. Germline V CDR1 and CDR2: SGHTA, FQGNSA. In DNA form, the CDR3 reads TGTGCCAGCAGCCGACCCGGGACCGACACTGGAAACACCATATATTTT. This translates into CASSRPGTDTGNTIYF.

This clonotype appeared a few times. The V and J genes are TRBV12-3 or TRBV12-4 and TRBJ1-1; D is uncertain. The CDR3 covers 11 residues. Trimming shortened V by 3 bases and J by 4 bases, and 3 bases separated the two germline ends. CDR3 coding DNA: TGTGCCAGCAGTTTTTCCACTGAAGCTTTCTTT. This codes for CASSFSTEAFF.

This clonotype came up many times. DNA for the CDR3: TGCAGTGCTCACCAGACTAGCGGGAGAGACCCTTACGAGCAGTACTTC. It encodes CSAHQTSGRDPYEQYF. The J gene is TRBJ2-7, the V gene TRBV20-1; 12 positions agree with TRBD2. From germline, CDR1 is DFQATT and CDR2 SNEGSKA (reference sequence). Losses at the gene ends were 5 bases for V and 4 bases for J; bases not matched to a gene: 12. The CDR3 runs to 16 residues.